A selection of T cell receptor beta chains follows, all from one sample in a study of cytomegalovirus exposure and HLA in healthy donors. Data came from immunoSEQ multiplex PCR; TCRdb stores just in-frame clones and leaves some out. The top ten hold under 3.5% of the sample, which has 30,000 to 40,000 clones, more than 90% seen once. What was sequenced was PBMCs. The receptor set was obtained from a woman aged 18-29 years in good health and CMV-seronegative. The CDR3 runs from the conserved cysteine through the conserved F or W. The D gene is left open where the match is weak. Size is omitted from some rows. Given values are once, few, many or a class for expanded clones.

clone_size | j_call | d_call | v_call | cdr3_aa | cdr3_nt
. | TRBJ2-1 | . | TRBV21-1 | CASSKRGGERGDNEQFF | TGTGCCAGCAGCAAAAGGGGGGGCGAGAGAGGAGACAATGAGCAGTTCTTC
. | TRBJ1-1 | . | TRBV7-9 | CSSSLGDTEAFF | TGTTCCAGCAGCCTAGGAGACACTGAAGCTTTCTTT
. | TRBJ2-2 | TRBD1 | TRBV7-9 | CASSSPFSDREVRSGELFF | TGTGCCAGCAGCTCGCCCTTCTCGGACAGGGAGGTTCGGTCCGGGGAGCTGTTTTTT
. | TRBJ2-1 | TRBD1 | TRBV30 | CACGQGKYNEQFF | TGTGCCTGCGGACAGGGGAAATACAATGAGCAGTTCTTC
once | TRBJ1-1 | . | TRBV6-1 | CVAGGGRMNTEAFF | TGTGTCGCCGGGGGGGGACGGATGAACACTGAAGCTTTCTTT
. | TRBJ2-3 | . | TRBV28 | CASSLHIQGNSDTQYF | TGTGCCAGCAGTTTACACATACAGGGTAATAGCGATACGCAGTATTTT
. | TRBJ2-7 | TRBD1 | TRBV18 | CASSPTGDNYEQYF | TGTGCCAGCTCACCGACAGGGGATAATTACGAGCAGTACTTC
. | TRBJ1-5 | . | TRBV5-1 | CASSLSGIGNQPQHF | TGCGCCAGCAGCTTGTCAGGCATTGGCAATCAGCCCCAGCATTTT
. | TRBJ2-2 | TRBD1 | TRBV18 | CASSQTGITGELFF | TGTGCCAGCTCACAGACAGGGATTACCGGGGAGTTGTTTTTT
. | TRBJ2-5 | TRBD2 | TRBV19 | CASSRNALGLAGEETQYF | TGTGCCAGTAGTAGAAACGCGCTAGGACTAGCGGGAGAGGAGACCCAGTACTTC
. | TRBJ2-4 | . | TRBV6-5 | CASSSGHSSQNIQYF | TGTGCCAGCAGTTCGGGACATAGTAGCCAAAACATTCAGTACTTC
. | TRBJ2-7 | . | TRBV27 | CASSFRSYEQYF | TGTGCCAGCAGTTTTCGCTCCTACGAGCAGTACTTC
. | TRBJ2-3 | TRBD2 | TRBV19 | CASSKGLAGSTDTQYF | TGTGCCAGTAGTAAAGGACTAGCGGGTAGCACAGATACGCAGTATTTT
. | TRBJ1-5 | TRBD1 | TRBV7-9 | CASSDSTGNQPQHF | TGTGCCAGCAGCGACTCGACAGGGAATCAGCCCCAGCATTTT
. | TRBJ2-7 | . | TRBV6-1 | CASSPSVRRDEQYF | TGTGCCAGCAGTCCTTCCGTACGAAGAGACGAGCAGTACTTC
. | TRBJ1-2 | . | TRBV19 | CASKRQASGYGYTF | TGTGCCAGTAAGCGGCAGGCCAGCGGGTATGGCTACACCTTC
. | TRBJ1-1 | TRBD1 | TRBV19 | CASIRQGIGGTTEAFF | TGTGCCAGTATAAGACAGGGAATTGGCGGGACCACTGAAGCTTTCTTT
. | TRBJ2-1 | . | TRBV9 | CASSGTGSPYNEQFF | TGTGCCAGCAGCGGAACCGGGAGCCCTTACAATGAGCAGTTCTTC
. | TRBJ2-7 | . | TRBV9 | CASSVGKSGEQYF | TGTGCCAGCAGCGTAGGGAAGTCAGGCGAGCAGTACTTC
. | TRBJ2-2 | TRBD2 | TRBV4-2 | CASSPGGTENTGELFF | TGTGCCAGCAGCCCCGGGGGGACGGAGAACACCGGGGAGCTGTTTTTT
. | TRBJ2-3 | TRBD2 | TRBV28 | CAVRGGSTDTQYF | TGTGCCGTCCGGGGGGGGAGCACAGATACGCAGTATTTT
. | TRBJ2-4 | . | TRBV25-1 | CASSDPRTNKNIQYF | TGTGCCAGCAGTGATCCTAGGACAAATAAAAACATTCAGTACTTC
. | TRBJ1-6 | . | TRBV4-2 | CASSQDREGGSSPLHF | TGTGCCAGCAGCCAAGATCGGGAGGGGGGAAGTTCACCCCTCCACTTT
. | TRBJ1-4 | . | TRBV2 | CASSGGGSDEKLFF | TGTGCCAGCAGTGGAGGGGGTAGCGACGAAAAACTGTTTTTT
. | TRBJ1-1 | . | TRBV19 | CASTPLPNTEAFF | TGTGCCAGTACCCCCCTACCGAACACTGAAGCTTTCTTT
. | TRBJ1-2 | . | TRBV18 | CASSPTRTETYGYTF | TGTGCCAGCTCACCAACCAGGACAGAAACCTATGGCTACACCTTC
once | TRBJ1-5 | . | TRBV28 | CASSPGQPGPQHF | TGTGCCAGCAGCCCTGGACAGCCCGGGCCCCAGCATTTT
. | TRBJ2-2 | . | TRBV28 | CASSRVRGGNTGELFF | TGTGCCAGCAGTCGGGTGCGTGGCGGTAACACCGGGGAGCTGTTTTTT
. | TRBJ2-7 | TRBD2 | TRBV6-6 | CASSYLAGGYYEQYF | TGTGCCAGCAGTTACCTGGCGGGAGGGTACTACGAGCAGTACTTC
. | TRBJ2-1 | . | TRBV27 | CASSFDRTYNEQFF | TGTGCCAGCAGTTTCGACAGGACCTACAATGAGCAGTTCTTC
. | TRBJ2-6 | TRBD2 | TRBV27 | CASGLAGVSGANVLTF | TGTGCCAGCGGACTAGCGGGAGTCTCTGGGGCCAACGTCCTGACTTTC
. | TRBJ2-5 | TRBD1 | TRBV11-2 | CASSLVGQGVGETQYF | TGTGCCAGCAGCTTAGTCGGACAGGGTGTGGGGGAGACCCAGTACTTC
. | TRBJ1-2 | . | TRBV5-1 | CASSLFHIFQGYTF | TGCGCCAGCAGCTTGTTTCATATATTTCAGGGCTACACCTTC
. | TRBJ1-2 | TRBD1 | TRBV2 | CASRGQGAHSYTF | TGTGCCAGCAGGGGACAGGGGGCGCATAGCTACACCTTC
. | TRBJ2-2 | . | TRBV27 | CASSPDIGQGLFF | TGTGCCAGCAGTCCTGACATCGGTCAAGGGCTGTTTTTT
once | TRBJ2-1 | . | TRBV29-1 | CSGDQGSNEQFF | TGCAGCGGGGACCAGGGGTCCAATGAGCAGTTCTTC
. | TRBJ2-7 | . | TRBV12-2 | CASRFSVTDQSGEQYF | TGTGCAAGTCGCTTTAGCGTGACTGACCAGTCGGGCGAGCAGTACTTC
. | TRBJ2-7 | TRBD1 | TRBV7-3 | CASSLTGGAWNEQYF | TGTGCCAGCAGCTTAACAGGGGGCGCTTGGAACGAGCAGTACTTC
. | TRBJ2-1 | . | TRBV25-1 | CASRAGPGPLYNEQFF | TGTGCCAGCAGGGCGGGACCAGGCCCGCTCTACAATGAGCAGTTCTTC
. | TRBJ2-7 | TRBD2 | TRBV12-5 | CASGRDYATYEQYF | TGTGCTAGTGGGCGGGACTACGCGACCTACGAGCAGTACTTC
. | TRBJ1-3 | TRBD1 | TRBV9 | CASSARQGSLIGNTIYF | TGTGCCAGCAGCGCCAGACAGGGGTCCCTGATTGGAAACACCATATATTTT
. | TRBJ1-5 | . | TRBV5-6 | CASSLPRGNRVRSNQPQHF | TGTGCCAGCAGCTTGCCAAGAGGGAATAGGGTACGGAGCAATCAGCCCCAGCATTTT
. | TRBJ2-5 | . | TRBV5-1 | CASSLVTSGEETQYF | TGCGCCAGCAGCTTGGTAACTAGTGGTGAAGAGACCCAGTACTTC
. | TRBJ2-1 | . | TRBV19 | CASSIVEGVPSRSYNEQFF | TGTGCCAGTAGTATAGTTGAAGGGGTGCCCTCAAGATCCTACAATGAGCAGTTCTTC
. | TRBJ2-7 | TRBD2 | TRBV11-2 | CASSLLAGGDYEQYF | TGTGCCAGCAGCTTGCTAGCGGGAGGGGACTACGAGCAGTACTTC
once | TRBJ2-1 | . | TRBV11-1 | CASSDMSSYNEQFF | TGTGCCAGCAGCGACATGAGCTCCTACAATGAGCAGTTCTTC
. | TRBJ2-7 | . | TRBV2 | CASSPTRWSSYEQYF | TGTGCCAGCAGTCCCACTAGATGGAGCTCCTACGAGCAGTACTTC
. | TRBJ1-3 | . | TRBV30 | CAWSVRQGWGNTIYF | TGTGCCTGGAGTGTACGGCAGGGGTGGGGAAACACCATATATTTT
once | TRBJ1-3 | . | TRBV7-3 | CASSVDGSGGNAIYF | TGTGCCAGCAGCGTGGACGGTTCGGGGGGAAACGCCATATATTTT
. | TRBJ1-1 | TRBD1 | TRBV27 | CANKRDREQTEAFF | TGTGCCAACAAACGGGACAGGGAACAAACTGAAGCTTTCTTT
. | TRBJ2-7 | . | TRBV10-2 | CASSDVGGMSSYEQYF | TGCGCCAGCAGTGACGTAGGCGGTATGAGCTCCTACGAGCAGTACTTC
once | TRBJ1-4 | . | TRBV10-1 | CARKTGKLFF | TGCGCCAGGAAGACGGGAAAACTGTTTTTT
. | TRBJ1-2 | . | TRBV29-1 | CSATPSGQDGYTF | TGCAGCGCCACACCCTCCGGACAAGATGGCTACACCTTC
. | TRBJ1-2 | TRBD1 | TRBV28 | CASRGRTGRNYGYTF | TGTGCCAGCCGAGGACGGACAGGACGAAACTATGGCTACACCTTC
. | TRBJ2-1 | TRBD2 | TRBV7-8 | CASLGLAGGGTYNEQFF | TGTGCCAGTCTAGGGCTAGCGGGAGGAGGGACCTACAATGAGCAGTTCTTC